This T cell receptor beta chain was identified in a study of T cell responses to AZD1222 COVID-19 vaccine. General study results and limits: Only a handful of AZD1222 recipients tested seropositive at baseline. A reported finding is that nearly half of spike-specific TCRs target unmutated variant regions. Spike as a whole was targeted by vaccine-associated CD4 TCRs, dominant at 160-218 and 743-854.

The CDR3 has 11 amino acids. Germline CDR1 MNHNS, CDR2 SASEGT. V lost 3 bases and J 2 bases, leaving 2 bases between the germline ends. This clone was found once. What it recognizes is unknown. Profiling relied on immunoSEQ multiplex PCR, and the TCRdb table lists in-frame clones only, not all of them. The table records roughly 120,000 clones, roughly 91% of them present only once. The chain uses TRBV6-1 and TRBJ2-7; no reliable D call. The sequence came from an adult in good health. The starting material was peripheral blood, obtained on day 0 of AZD1222 vaccination. Written as DNA, the CDR3 is TGTGCCAGCAGTGACACCTACGAGCAGTACTTC. Protein product: CASSDTYEQYF.